The 27 T cell receptor beta chains presented below share a single source sample, sequenced in a study of CD8 T cells in Susac syndrome. When the RNA was reverse transcribed, random hexamers were used with an input of roughly 0.45 to 1 ug. Using its own MiXCR run on the immunoSEQ multiplex PCR reads, TCRdb lists one record per CDR3 protein. The sample shows about 120,000 distinct CDR3 sequences, less than 95% of them seen only once. Material: CD4+ T cells from PBMCs. The receptor source for this set is a human donor in good health.

The chain links TRBV29-1 to TRBJ2-7, with 10 bases identical to TRBD1. The ends lost 4 bases at V and 7 bases at J; junction bases unmatched: 10. Germline CDR1 SQVTM, CDR2 ANQGSEA. This CDR3 spans 14 amino acids. The CDR3 region is CSVARETGGGEQYF. The CDR3 DNA reads TGCAGCGTTGCGAGAGAGACAGGGGGCGGTGAGCAGTACTTC.

V and J are TRBV29-1 and TRBJ2-7; TRBD2 aligns across 12 bases. This CDR3 has 14 amino acids. Germline CDR1 SQVTM, CDR2 ANQGSEA. V was pared by 6 bases and J by 6 bases, with 9 bases of the junction left unmatched. The CDR3 sequence is CSVKTSGSDGEQYF. The CDR3 nucleotides read TGCAGCGTAAAGACTAGCGGGAGTGATGGCGAGCAGTACTTC.

This sequence joins TRBV5-1 and TRBJ2-7; TRBD1 aligns across 8 bases. The CDR3 spans 13 residues. The trim removed 7 bases at V and 3 bases at J, leaving 6 bases unmatched. In germline, CDR1 is SGHRS, CDR2 YFSETQ. The CDR3 DNA follows: TGCGCCAGCGCGTCAGGGGGCGACTACGAGCAGTACTTC. Encoded protein: CASASGGDYEQYF.

The gene calls are TRBV10-2 and TRBJ1-1, with a weak D call TRBD1 (6 bases). This CDR3 contains 12 residues. Trimming shortened V by 8 bases and J by 1 base, and 8 bases separated the two germline ends. Germline V gene lookup returns CDR1 WSHSY and CDR2 SAAADI. CDR3 residues: CASRDTNTEAFF. The CDR3 DNA is TGCGCCAGCCGGGACACGAACACTGAAGCTTTCTTT.

The CDR3 region is CASSLTAAGVVEQFF. Written as DNA, the CDR3 is TGCGCCAGCAGCTTGACTGCCGCGGGAGTCGTTGAGCAGTTCTTC. The chain is built from TRBV5-1 and TRBJ2-1; 7 bases are shared with TRBD2. The germline CDR1 and CDR2 sequences are SGHRS and YFSETQ. J lost 9 bases, V lost 1 base, and 10 bases had no gene match. This CDR3 is 15 amino acids long.

This clonotype appeared once. The chain couples TRBV4-3 to TRBJ2-3; possible D gene TRBD2, 6 bases. The CDR3 runs 15 residues. V was cut by 1 base and J by 3 bases, with 11 bases left in between. Germline V gene lookup returns CDR1 LGHNA and CDR2 YSLEER. CDR3 in amino acids: CASSQGGKITDTQYF. Here the CDR3 DNA reads TGCGCCAGCAGCCAAGGCGGGAAGATTACAGATACGCAGTATTTT.

The rearrangement joins TRBV30 to TRBJ2-3; 8 bases line up with TRBD2. V shed 0 bases, J shed 3 bases, and the junction held 5 bases outside the gene matches. Germline values: CDR1 GTSNPN, CDR2 SVGIG (reference sequence). This CDR3 region has 15 residues. CDR3 residues: CAWSVGSGSTDTQYF. CDR3 in DNA: TGTGCCTGGAGTGTGGGAAGCGGGAGTACAGATACGCAGTATTTT.

V and J are TRBV5-1 and TRBJ2-2; the D call may be TRBD1 or TRBD2 (5 bases each). The CDR3 totals 16 residues. CDR1 is SGHRS, CDR2 YFSETQ, per germline. Between the trimmed V and J ends, which lost 0 bases and 6 bases, there was a span of 15 bases. The DNA of the CDR3 is TGCGCCAGCAGCTTGGTGGGCCAGGGAGCTGCCGGGGAGCTGTTTTTT. It translates to CASSLVGQGAAGELFF. Variable domain in full (rest from reference TRBV5-1 and TRBJ2-2): KAGVTQTPRYLIKTRGQQVTLSCSPISGHRSVSWYQQTPGQGLQFLFEYFSETQRNKGNFPGRFSGRQFSNSRSEMNVSTLELGDSALYLCASSLVGQGAAGELFFGEGSRLTVL.

The chain carries TRBV7-9 and TRBJ2-7; a weak D match, TRBD2 (6 bases). Germline loops: CDR1 SEHNR, CDR2 FQNEAQ (reference sequence). CDR3 length: 14 amino acids. V lost 3 bases and J lost 0, with 9 bases in between. CDR3 region: CASSLLASSYEQYF. The CDR3 DNA is TGTGCCAGCAGCTTGCTAGCGAGCTCCTACGAGCAGTACTTC.

The chain combines TRBV15 with TRBJ2-1; a weak D match, TRBD2 (6 bases). This CDR3 has 16 amino acids. Trimming took off 0 bases at V and 3 bases at J, with 12 bases between the two ends. The V gene's germline CDR1 is LNHNV and CDR2 YYDKDF (reference sequence). In nucleotides, the CDR3 is TGTGCCACCAGCAGAGATTCTCGGGAGATCTACAATGAGCAGTTCTTC. The encoded protein is CATSRDSREIYNEQFF.

The chain employs TRBV20-1 and TRBJ1-5; D uncertain. This CDR3 contains 16 residues. The germline V gene encodes CDR1 DFQATT and CDR2 SNEGSKA (reference sequence). Trimming took off 1 base at V and 0 bases at J, with 13 bases between the two ends. The CDR3 sequence: CSARVMGGISNQPQHF. CDR3 in DNA: TGCAGTGCTAGAGTCATGGGTGGGATTAGCAATCAGCCCCAGCATTTT.

The chain is built from TRBV5-6 and TRBJ2-3; D is ambiguous. CDR3 length: 16 amino acids. Germline values: CDR1 SGHDT, CDR2 YYEEEE. V was cut by 2 bases and J by 2 bases, with 15 bases left in between. CDR3 residues: CASSFIKPAPTDTQYF. The CDR3 DNA reads as TGTGCCAGCAGCTTCATCAAGCCCGCCCCCACAGATACGCAGTATTTT.

CDR3 sequence: CASSLLTLGYNEQFF. The DNA of the CDR3 is TGTGCCAGCAGCTTGCTGACCTTAGGCTACAATGAGCAGTTCTTC. This chain joins TRBV5-6 and TRBJ2-1, with D uncertain. The CDR3 has 15 residues. V was shortened by 1 base and J by 3 bases, with 11 bases between the two germline ends. CDR1 and CDR2 from the germline V gene are SGHDT and YYEEEE.

J is TRBJ2-5 and V is TRBV15, with D perhaps matching TRBD2 (7 bases). CDR1 LNHNV and CDR2 YYDKDF come from the germline V gene (reference sequence). The CDR3 length is 19 residues. Trimming removed 1 base at V and 0 bases at J, with 21 bases between. As DNA, the CDR3 is TGTGCCACCAGCAGAGTTGGGGGGCTAGCGGCACACTACCAAGAGACCCAGTACTTC. It yields the protein CATSRVGGLAAHYQETQYF.

The chain recombines TRBV29-1 with TRBJ2-5; TRBD1 agrees at 10 bases. Germline values: CDR1 SQVTM, CDR2 ANQGSEA. The junction had 8 bases not matched to a gene; V was cut back by 4 bases and J by 3 bases. This CDR3 comprises 15 residues. The CDR3 region has the DNA TGCAGCGTTGCCGAAGGGACAGGGGTAGAAGAGACCCAGTACTTC. Translating gives CSVAEGTGVEETQYF.

The chain carries TRBV27 and TRBJ1-1; a possible D gene is TRBD1 (5 bases). The germline V gene has CDR1 MNHEY and CDR2 SMNVEV (reference sequence). The CDR3 is made up of 9 amino acids. The germline V and J ends were trimmed by 7 bases and 10 bases, with 7 bases remaining between them. The CDR3 here is CASTQGAFF. The CDR3 DNA sequence: TGTGCCAGCACCCAGGGAGCTTTCTTT.

The CDR3 loop is CASSLILSGANVLTF. The CDR3 bases are TGTGCCAGCAGCTTAATACTCTCTGGGGCCAACGTCCTGACTTTC. The genes are TRBV7-8 and TRBJ2-6; D not certain. This CDR3 has 15 amino acids. Trimming cost V 2 bases and J 0 bases, with 5 bases left between them. Germline V gene sequence: CDR1 SGHVS, CDR2 FQNEAQ.

The genes are TRBV27 and TRBJ1-2; D is unresolved. The germline CDR1 and CDR2 sequences are MNHEY and SMNVEV (reference sequence). Trimming removed 7 bases at V and 5 bases at J, with 11 bases between. This CDR3 is 12 amino acids long. This CDR3 reads CASNSVGYGYTF. The CDR3 nucleotides read TGTGCCAGCAACAGTGTGGGGTATGGCTACACCTTC.

This chain joins TRBV11-3 and TRBJ1-1; a possible D gene is TRBD1 (6 bases). The ends were cut back, 2 bases at V and 5 bases at J, with 12 bases in the middle. This CDR3 is 14 amino acids long. Germline V lookup: CDR1 SGHNT, CDR2 YENEEA. CDR3 coding DNA: TGTGCCAGCAGCTTAACGGGGGCGGGTACTGAAGCTTTCTTT. Amino acid sequence: CASSLTGAGTEAFF.

V gene TRBV30 combines with J gene TRBJ2-7; 9 positions agree with TRBD1. CDR3 length equals 13 residues. Germline lookup yields CDR1 GTSNPN and CDR2 SVGIG (reference sequence). V was pared by 0 bases and J by 6 bases, with 3 bases of the junction left unmatched. The CDR3 DNA is TGTGCCTGGAGTGTTGGGACAGGGCTCGAGCAGTACTTC. It codes for CAWSVGTGLEQYF.

CDR3 coding DNA: TGTGCCAGCAAGGATTTAGCGGGAGGGCTGGTTAATGAGCAGTTCTTC. Translation gives CASKDLAGGLVNEQFF. V gene TRBV2 combines with J gene TRBJ2-1, with 11 bases fitting TRBD2. The CDR3 is 16 residues long. V shed 7 bases and J 7 bases; nucleotides not matched to a gene: 12. CDR1 SNHLY and CDR2 FYNNEI come from the germline V gene.

This clonotype was observed a few times. V usage is TRBV29-1 and J usage is TRBJ2-5; 11 bases align to TRBD2. Germline V CDR1 and CDR2: SQVTM, ANQGSEA. V shed 3 bases and J 4 bases; nucleotides not matched to a gene: 4. This CDR3 spans 14 amino acids. The CDR3 sequence: CSVDGLAGIETQYF. CDR3 nucleotide sequence: TGCAGCGTTGACGGACTAGCGGGTATAGAGACCCAGTACTTC.

The V call is TRBV9, the J call TRBJ2-1; 8 bases fit TRBD2. Trimming took 4 bases from V and 8 from J; bases not matched to a gene: 11. The germline V gene encodes CDR1 SGDLS and CDR2 YYNGEE. This CDR3 is built from 15 residues. The CDR3 nucleotides are TGTGCCAGCAGCTTTGGAAAGACGGGAGGGGATGAGCAGTTCTTC. Translated, it gives CASSFGKTGGDEQFF.

The chain is built from TRBV19 and TRBJ1-5; TRBD1 is a possible D gene (6 bases). V lost 9 bases and J lost 2, with 23 bases in between. This CDR3 is 17 amino acids long. Germline values: CDR1 LNHDA, CDR2 SQIVND (reference sequence). Here the CDR3 reads CASNRDRGPGGNQPQHF. The CDR3 DNA is TGTGCCAGCAATCGGGACCGGGGGCCGGGGGGCAATCAGCCCCAGCATTTT.

This clonotype was observed once. The rearrangement uses TRBV5-1 and TRBJ2-7; 8 bases line up with TRBD2. The V segment lost 0 bases and the J segment 2 bases; nucleotides outside the gene matches: 4. Germline assignment: CDR1 SGHRS and CDR2 YFSETQ. The CDR3 is 15 amino acids. The CDR3 nucleotides read TGCGCCAGCAGCTTGGGTACTAGCGGAACCTACGAGCAGTACTTC. The encoded protein is CASSLGTSGTYEQYF.

The chain joins TRBV9 to TRBJ2-4; 9 bases line up with TRBD1. V lost 6 bases to trimming and J lost 7 bases; unmatched junction nucleotides: 8. The V gene's germline CDR1 is SGDLS and CDR2 YYNGEE. This CDR3 is built from 14 residues. CDR3 amino acids: CASNGGDRVNIQYF. CDR3 nucleotides: TGTGCCAGCAACGGTGGGGACAGGGTTAACATTCAGTACTTC.

The chain recombines TRBV19 with TRBJ1-1; possible D gene TRBD1, 5 bases. V dropped 4 bases and J dropped 2 bases, with 17 bases sitting between them. The germline gives CDR1 LNHDA, CDR2 SQIVND (reference sequence). This CDR3 comprises 16 residues. The CDR3 loop reads CASSKQGPLLNTEAFF. For the CDR3, the DNA is TGTGCCAGTAGTAAGCAGGGTCCCCTTCTCAACACTGAAGCTTTCTTT.